A selection of T cell receptor beta chains follows, all from one sample in a study of persistence of HIV-infected CD4 T cells. The antigens of these receptors remain unknown. Measured with immunoSEQ multiplex PCR; TCRdb has only the in-frame clones, and not every one. The data show more than 30,000 clones, with roughly 86% seen just once and 1.3% held by the top ten. Here the sequenced sample was CD4+ T cells sorted from PBMCs after roughly 18-hour stimulation, taken from a patient who received antiretroviral therapy. The receptors here all came from an adult man with HIV who was CMV-seropositive. CDR3s include the opening cysteine and the closing phenylalanine or tryptophan. Each record gives: CDR3 DNA, CDR3 protein, clone size, J gene, D gene, V gene. A D gene is named only where the DNA matches it firmly. A clone size is listed for some rows: how often the clone was seen (once, few, many), or a class if it is expanded.

TGTGCCAGCAGCTCTCGACGGGAGTCTGGCCCCTACGAGCAGTACTTC CASSSRRESGPYEQYF NA TRBJ2-7 NA TRBV3-1/TRBV3-2
TGTGCCAGCTCACCGAAGGCGGTCCTCGGTACTGAAGCTTTCTTT CASSPKAVLGTEAFF NA TRBJ1-1 NA TRBV18
TGTGCCAGCAGCTTATTCGGACAGAATGAAAAACTGTTTTTT CASSLFGQNEKLFF NA TRBJ1-4 NA TRBV7-2
TGTGCCAGCTCACGGTCTAGCGGGGGATACAATGAGCAGTTCTTC CASSRSSGGYNEQFF NA TRBJ2-1 TRBD2 TRBV18
TGTGCCAGCAGCTTCGGACGGTATAATTCACCCCTCCACTTT CASSFGRYNSPLHF NA TRBJ1-6 NA TRBV13
TGTGCCAGCAGCGTCGGGACTAGCGGGAGCTCCTACGAGCAGTACTTC CASSVGTSGSSYEQYF NA TRBJ2-7 TRBD2 TRBV5-6
TGTGCCAGCAGCCAAGACGAGTCGTTGGGAGAGCAGTACTTC CASSQDESLGEQYF NA TRBJ2-7 NA TRBV4-2
TGTGCCAGCAGCTTGGAACCTAGTGGAAACACCATATATTTT CASSLEPSGNTIYF once TRBJ1-3 NA TRBV5-6
TGCGCCAGCAGCCAAGAAGGGAGAGGGGGAGCGGGGTGGGTAGATACGCAGTATTTT CASSQEGRGGAGWVDTQYF NA TRBJ2-3 NA TRBV4-1
TGTGCCAGCTCACCTCAGGTGCCGAACAGGGGAGTTTTTTACGAGCAGTACTTC CASSPQVPNRGVFYEQYF NA TRBJ2-7 TRBD1 TRBV18
TGTGCCAGCAGCCAAGATATACAGGGCGGCCAGCCCCAGCATTTT CASSQDIQGGQPQHF NA TRBJ1-5 NA TRBV3-1/TRBV3-2
TGTGCCAGCAGCCGGGACGGATGGGAGACCCAGTACTTC CASSRDGWETQYF NA TRBJ2-5 NA TRBV11-1
TGTGCCAGCAGCGCCCGAGGGATTTTCGCAAAACTGTTTTTT CASSARGIFAKLFF NA TRBJ1-4 NA TRBV14
TGTGCCAGCAGCGCGCTCCGGGACTTAGGGTCACCCCTCCACTTT CASSALRDLGSPLHF NA TRBJ1-6 NA TRBV9
TGTGCCAGCTCACGAAACGGGGGCCCAGAGACCCAGTACTTC CASSRNGGPETQYF NA TRBJ2-5 NA TRBV18
TGTGCCAGCAGCGGACCGTGGGGAGAGACCCAGTACTTC CASSGPWGETQYF few TRBJ2-5 NA TRBV9
TGTGCCAGCAGCCAAGATTTTCCGATACCACTGAACACTGAAGCTTTCTTT CASSQDFPIPLNTEAFF NA TRBJ1-1 NA TRBV14
TGTGCCAGCAGCTCAGGGGTACAACGGAGCACAGATACGCAGTATTTT CASSSGVQRSTDTQYF NA TRBJ2-3 NA TRBV9
TGTGCCAGCAGTTACTCGTCGTTTGGGGAATCACCCCTCCACTTT CASSYSSFGESPLHF NA TRBJ1-6 NA TRBV6-5
TGTGCCAGCAGCCACCCAGGTGACGAGCAGTACTTC CASSHPGDEQYF NA TRBJ2-7 NA TRBV6-5
TGCGCCAGCAGCGGGACAGGGGGTCAGCCCCAGCATTTT CASSGTGGQPQHF few TRBJ1-5 TRBD1 TRBV5-1
TGCAGTGCTAGACTGGTGGATACGCAGTATTTT CSARLVDTQYF NA TRBJ2-3 NA TRBV20-1
TGTGCCAGCAGCCCCTCTAAGCTACTCGCCTTTTACAATGAGCAGTTCTTC CASSPSKLLAFYNEQFF once TRBJ2-1 NA TRBV7-9
TGCGCCAGCAGCCAGTGGGAACCGGGACAGGGGGCAGATACGCAGTATTTT CASSQWEPGQGADTQYF NA TRBJ2-3 TRBD1 TRBV4-3
TGTGCCTGGAGAATGGGGCGGGCTAGCGGGCTGGATACGCAGTATTTT CAWRMGRASGLDTQYF NA TRBJ2-3 TRBD2 TRBV30
TGTGCCATCAGTGAGTCTAAGGGGAGCTCCTACGAGCAGTACTTC CAISESKGSSYEQYF once TRBJ2-7 NA TRBV10-3
TGCAGTGCTAGTGCAGGAGCCGAGACCCAGTACTTC CSASAGAETQYF NA TRBJ2-5 NA TRBV20-1
TGTGCCAGCAGTGAAGGGAGAATTGCAACTAATGAAAAACTGTTTTTT CASSEGRIATNEKLFF NA TRBJ1-4 NA TRBV25-1
TGTGCCAGCAGCCTCGGACTAGACCTCTATGGCTACACCTTC CASSLGLDLYGYTF NA TRBJ1-2 NA TRBV5-5
TGTGCTTCCTCCTCAAGGTACACTGAAGCTTTCTTT CASSSRYTEAFF NA TRBJ1-1 NA TRBV15
TGTGCCAGCAAACGGGAGGGCACAGATACGCAGTATTTT CASKREGTDTQYF NA TRBJ2-3 TRBD2 TRBV7-9
TGTGCCAGCAGTTTATTTGGGGGAGCTAACTATGGCTACACCTTC CASSLFGGANYGYTF NA TRBJ1-2 NA TRBV28
TGTGCCAGCAGCCAAGAGGGGCAGTCGGGCTACGAGCAGTACTTC CASSQEGQSGYEQYF NA TRBJ2-7 NA TRBV3-1/TRBV3-2